The clone carrying this T cell receptor (beta chain) was picked up one time. The data stem from a study of T cell responses to AZD1222 COVID-19 vaccine. The wider study: Second-dose groups at about 4 or about 12 weeks were pooled.

Profiled with immunoSEQ multiplex PCR; TCRdb holds only in-frame clones, not every one. This sample has approximately 110,000 clones, with approximately 84% found just once. There are 15 residues in the CDR3. V was pared by 1 base and J by 0 bases, with 9 bases between. Germline-derived CDR1 and CDR2 are LNHDA and SQIVND (reference sequence). Sequenced here: peripheral blood, sampled on day 0 of AZD1222 vaccination. This clonotype was obtained from an adult in good health. This chain joins TRBV19 and TRBJ1-2; D perhaps matches TRBD1 (6 bases). The CDR3 spells CASSIGTASNYGYTF. Here the CDR3 DNA reads TGTGCCAGTAGTATAGGGACAGCTTCTAACTATGGCTACACCTTC.